One and the same sample provided the 22 T cell receptor beta chains below, sequenced in a study of blood T cell repertoires in COVID-19. The method was immunoSEQ multiplex PCR; TCRdb's version includes in-frame clones alone and lacks a portion of them. Seen here are about 240,000 clones, 82% observed once, and the top ten hold 3.4%. Sequenced input: peripheral blood. All receptors derive from a woman younger than 35 with acute or convalescent COVID-19.

The chain links TRBV25-1 to TRBJ1-1; D is possibly TRBD1 (5 bases). In germline, CDR1 is MGHDK, CDR2 SYGVNS. This CDR3 comprises 15 residues. V lost 5 bases, J lost 1 base, and 14 bases lay in between. The CDR3 reads CASSLAGPGNTEAFF. CDR3 in DNA: TGTGCCAGCAGTCTGGCAGGGCCAGGGAACACTGAAGCTTTCTTT.

The V gene is TRBV19, the J gene TRBJ1-5, with 7 positions matching TRBD1. Germline CDR1 is LNHDA and CDR2 is SQIVND (reference sequence). The CDR3 has 17 residues. Trimming removed 3 bases from V and 5 bases from J; junction bases left unmatched: 13. CDR3 nucleotides: TGTGCCAGTAGTATTTTCTTGGGCAGGGGGGCTTATCAGCCCCAGCATTTT. Protein: CASSIFLGRGAYQPQHF.

The rearrangement uses TRBV2 and TRBJ2-1; TRBD2 aligns across 8 bases. Trimming took 4 bases from V and 1 from J; bases not matched to a gene: 6. Germline values: CDR1 SNHLY, CDR2 FYNNEI. The CDR3 extends over 16 amino acids. CDR3 in DNA: TGTGCCAGCAGTGTATCGGGCGGGAGGTCCTACAATGAGCAGTTCTTC. Translation: CASSVSGGRSYNEQFF.

This chain joins TRBV7-2 and TRBJ2-3; the D is unclear. This CDR3 spans 19 amino acids. The V end lost 6 bases, the J end lost 3 bases, and 28 bases lay between the germline ends. CDR1 and CDR2 (germline): SGHTA, FQGNSA. This CDR3 is CASRTSLRPGGLVTDTQYF. The DNA for the CDR3 is TGTGCCAGCAGGACATCTTTACGGCCTGGTGGATTAGTGACAGATACGCAGTATTTT.

The rearrangement uses TRBV11-2 and TRBJ2-3; 7 nucleotides agree with TRBD1. The CDR3 contains 16 residues. CDR1 SGHAT and CDR2 FQNNGV come from the germline V gene. The J segment lost 6 bases and the V segment lost 4 bases, leaving 13 bases of the junction unmatched. CDR3 coding DNA: TGTGCCAGCAGCTCCAAGACAGGGTCGGTGAGGGATACGCAGTATTTT. Translating gives CASSSKTGSVRDTQYF.

This chain uses TRBV19 with TRBJ1-1, with D maybe TRBD1 (6 bases). Germline V lookup: CDR1 LNHDA, CDR2 SQIVND (reference sequence). The V end was cut by 5 bases, the J end by 0 bases, with 13 bases between. This CDR3 is 15 amino acids long. The CDR3 DNA is TGTGCCAGTAGTTGGCGCAGGGGTCTGAACACTGAAGCTTTCTTT. Its translation: CASSWRRGLNTEAFF.

This clone has a handful of counts. Other nucleotide sequences from this sample produce the same CDR3. The chain is built from TRBV9 and TRBJ1-1; 7 bases agree with TRBD1. The V and J ends lost 4 bases and 1 base, in that order; junction bases with no gene match: 7. Germline assignment: CDR1 SGDLS and CDR2 YYNGEE. The CDR3 loop spans 15 amino acids. CDR3 sequence (DNA): TGTGCCAGCAGCCCTCGACAGGGAGAGAACACTGAAGCTTTCTTT. Protein sequence: CASSPRQGENTEAFF.

V usage is TRBV19 and J usage is TRBJ2-3, with 8 bases that match TRBD2. CDR3 length: 14 residues. In germline, CDR1 is LNHDA, CDR2 SQIVND (reference sequence). Trimming at V came to 7 bases and at J to 4 bases, leaving 7 bases not matched to a gene. The CDR3 region is CASKGAGVPDTQYF. CDR3 DNA sequence: TGTGCCAGTAAGGGAGCGGGAGTCCCAGATACGCAGTATTTT. Full variable domain (outside the CDR3, taken from reference TRBV19 and TRBJ2-3): DGGITQSPKYLFRKEGQNVTLSCEQNLNHDAMYWYRQDPGQGLRLIYYSQIVNDFQKGDIAEGYSVSREKKESFPLTVTSAQKNPTAFYLCASKGAGVPDTQYFGPGTRLTVL.

The chain uses TRBV3-1 (or the pseudogene TRBV3-2) and TRBJ2-5, with D possibly matching TRBD2 (5 bases). CDR3 size: 14 residues. The V end was cut by 4 bases, the J end by 2 bases, with 11 bases between. Germline V gene lookup returns CDR1 LGHDT and CDR2 YNNKEL (reference sequence). The CDR3 nucleotides are TGTGCCAGCAGCCCGAGACTATTGCAAGAGACCCAGTACTTC. This sequence encodes CASSPRLLQETQYF.

CDR3 protein: CASSLGRSQETQYF. As DNA, the CDR3 is TGTGCCAGCAGCTTAGGGCGGTCCCAAGAGACCCAGTACTTC. This chain links TRBV7-2 with TRBJ2-5, with D hard to call. CDR1 and CDR2 (germline): SGHTA, FQGNSA. Deletions cut 1 base from V and 1 base from J, with 7 bases between. The length of the CDR3 is 14 residues. The entire variable domain, with the rest obtained from reference TRBV7-2 and TRBJ2-5, is as follows: GAGVSQSPSNKVTEKGKDVELRCDPISGHTALYWYRQSLGQGLEFLIYFQGNSAPDKSGLPSDRFSAERTGGSVSTLTIQRTQQEDSAVYLCASSLGRSQETQYFGPGTRLLVL.

This chain uses TRBV3-1 (or the pseudogene TRBV3-2) with TRBJ2-3, with D hard to call. Trimming removed 1 base from V and 6 bases from J, with 5 bases in between. The CDR3 contains 12 residues. Germline lookup yields CDR1 LGHDT and CDR2 YNNKEL (reference sequence). As DNA, the CDR3 is TGTGCCAGCAGCCAAGTAGTTGATACGCAGTATTTT. Amino acid sequence: CASSQVVDTQYF.

The chain recombines TRBV6-5 with TRBJ1-4; no reliable D call. Germline CDR1 reads MNHEY; CDR2 reads SVGAGI. The CDR3 totals 15 residues. The ends were cut back, 5 bases at V and 5 bases at J, with 15 bases in the middle. CDR3 region: CASSPRHDGNEKLFF. As DNA, the CDR3 is TGTGCCAGCAGTCCACGACATGATGGAAATGAAAAACTGTTTTTT.

The chain employs TRBV29-1 and TRBJ2-1; tentatively, D is TRBD2 (6 bases). The V and J ends lost 4 bases and 9 bases respectively, with 16 bases between them. The germline gives CDR1 SQVTM, CDR2 ANQGSEA. This CDR3 has 13 residues. CDR3 amino acids: CSVGPTSFGEQFF. CDR3 coding DNA: TGCAGCGTTGGACCCACTAGCTTTGGTGAGCAGTTCTTC.

The chain combines TRBV18 with TRBJ2-1; 14 bases are a match to TRBD2. Germline lookup yields CDR1 KGHSH and CDR2 LQKENI. The CDR3 has 18 residues. V lost 0 bases, J lost 3 bases, and 4 bases stayed unmatched. Written as DNA, the CDR3 is TGTGCCAGCTCACCACCGGGACTAGCGGGAGTTAACTACAATGAGCAGTTCTTC. The encoded protein is CASSPPGLAGVNYNEQFF. Full variable domain (outside the CDR3, taken from reference TRBV18 and TRBJ2-1): NAGVMQNPRHLVRRRGQEARLRCSPMKGHSHVYWYRQLPEEGLKFMVYLQKENIIDESGMPKERFSAEFPKEGPSILRIQQVVRGDSAAYFCASSPPGLAGVNYNEQFFGPGTRLTVL.

The CDR3 is CASSLPDRGRNSNQPQHF. CDR3 nucleotide sequence: TGTGCCAGTAGTCTCCCGGACAGGGGCCGGAATAGCAATCAGCCCCAGCATTTT. V gene TRBV19 combines with J gene TRBJ1-5, with 9 bases lining up with TRBD1. J was trimmed by 0 bases and V by 5 bases; bases with no gene match: 11. CDR1 and CDR2 (germline): LNHDA, SQIVND (reference sequence). The CDR3 contains 18 residues.

The gene calls are TRBV7-3 and TRBJ1-1, with a weak D call TRBD1 (5 bases). CDR3 length: 13 residues. Germline V gene data show CDR1 as SGHTA and CDR2 as FQGTGA. V dropped 5 bases and J dropped 2 bases, with 9 bases sitting between them. The CDR3 nucleotides read TGTGCCAGCAGCGTACAGGTTAACACTGAAGCTTTCTTT. Translated: CASSVQVNTEAFF.

V usage is TRBV2 and J usage is TRBJ1-1; 7 bases line up with TRBD1. The CDR3 runs to 16 residues. Germline V gene data show CDR1 as SNHLY and CDR2 as FYNNEI. After removal of 5 bases from V and 0 bases from J, the junction contained 9 bases not matched to a gene. CDR3: CASSPRTGKMNTEAFF. CDR3 DNA: TGTGCCAGCAGTCCCCGGACAGGTAAAATGAACACTGAAGCTTTCTTT.

The chain is built from TRBV9 and TRBJ2-2; 9 bases match TRBD1. With 3 bases clipped from V and 4 bases from J, the junction kept 10 bases outside the gene matches. Germline V gene sequence: CDR1 SGDLS, CDR2 YYNGEE. CDR3 length: 17 amino acids. The CDR3 spells CASSANRDRVGTGELFF. The CDR3 DNA follows: TGTGCCAGCAGCGCCAACCGGGACAGGGTCGGCACCGGGGAGCTGTTTTTT.

The J gene is TRBJ1-4, the V gene TRBV28, with 11 bases identical to TRBD1. The V gene's germline CDR1 is MDHEN and CDR2 SYDVKM. The CDR3 runs 16 residues. V shed 5 bases, J shed 6 bases, and the junction held 8 bases outside the gene matches. CDR3 bases: TGTGCCAGCAGTCGGGACAGGGGGAGTGAGGATGAAAAACTGTTTTTT. As protein: CASSRDRGSEDEKLFF.

The chain carries TRBV10-3 and TRBJ2-1; no clear D. There are 14 residues in the CDR3. Germline loops: CDR1 ENHRY, CDR2 SYGVKD. Trimming removed 0 bases from V and 8 bases from J, with 11 bases in between. The CDR3 DNA sequence: TGTGCCATCAGTGAGTCGCTAGTTACCGATGAGCAGTTCTTC. It encodes CAISESLVTDEQFF.

This rearrangement joins TRBV30 to TRBJ1-2; D might be TRBD1 (5 bases). Trimming removed 0 bases from V and 11 bases from J, with 10 bases in between. The germline V gene encodes CDR1 GTSNPN and CDR2 SVGIG (reference sequence). This CDR3 is 11 amino acids long. DNA of the CDR3: TGTGCCTGGAGTGTATGGGGGGTATACACCTTC. Its protein is CAWSVWGVYTF.

The chain is built from TRBV30 and TRBJ2-6; no firm D call. The CDR3 loop spans 16 amino acids. Trimming removed 3 bases at V and 0 bases at J, with 12 bases between. Germline-derived CDR1 and CDR2 are GTSNPN and SVGIG (reference sequence). The CDR3, as DNA: TGTGCCTGGAGACGAGTAGCCAGCTCTGGGGCCAACGTCCTGACTTTC. Translating it yields CAWRRVASSGANVLTF. The full variable domain, its missing parts supplied by reference TRBV30 and TRBJ2-6, is SQTIHQWPATLVQPVGSPLSLECTVEGTSNPNLYWYRQAAGRGLQLLFYSVGIGQISSEVPQNLSASRPQDRQFILSSKKLLLSDSGFYLCAWRRVASSGANVLTFGAGSRLTVL.